This is a list of T cell receptor beta chains from one sample in a study of T cell repertoires in cytomegalovirus infection. Their antigens are not known. One entry per CDR3 protein, called by TCRdb with MiXCR from the reads. The sample includes tens of thousands of distinct CDR3 sequences, approximately 22% of them seen just once. The input for sequencing was CD8+ T cells from cultured PBMCs, taken from culture after CMV antigen stimulation. These receptors were collected from a human donor in good health (CMV status not recorded). Some clones in this sample may be carry-over from other donors' samples. CDR3s include the opening cysteine and the closing phenylalanine or tryptophan. A D gene is named only where the DNA matches it firmly. A row's size may be missing; if present it is once, few, many or a size class.

v_gene	j_gene	d_gene	len	abundance	CDR3aa	CDR3nt
TRBV4-3	TRBJ1-4	-	15	few	CASSQVQATNEKLFF	TGCGCCAGCAGCCAAGTTCAGGCAACTAATGAAAAACTGTTTTTT
TRBV12-3/TRBV12-4	TRBJ2-7	-	15	-	CASSFGSATGYEQYF	TGTGCCAGCAGTTTCGGGTCAGCCACAGGGTACGAGCAGTACTTC
TRBV7-8	TRBJ1-5	-	12	few	CASSSGVSPQHF	TGTGCCAGCAGCTCGGGAGTGTCGCCCCAGCATTTT
TRBV7-2	TRBJ2-7	TRBD1	14	-	CASSSTGGDYEQYF	TGTGCCAGCAGCTCCACAGGGGGCGACTACGAGCAGTACTTC
TRBV7-4	TRBJ1-1	-	15	-	CASREGWGENTEAFF	TGTGCCAGCCGCGAAGGTTGGGGAGAGAACACTGAAGCTTTCTTT
TRBV7-2	TRBJ2-3	-	15	-	CASSQGGREVDTQYF	TGTGCCAGCAGTCAGGGGGGACGAGAGGTCGATACGCAGTATTTT
TRBV7-8	TRBJ2-5	-	14	few	CASSFEYGQETQYF	TGTGCCAGCAGCTTTGAGTACGGGCAAGAGACCCAGTACTTC
TRBV20-1	TRBJ1-6	TRBD1	18	few	CSAKTGTGKRAGYSPLHF	TGCAGTGCAAAGACCGGGACAGGGAAACGCGCGGGTTATTCACCCCTCCACTTT
TRBV28	TRBJ2-5	-	14	-	CASSSRQIQETQYF	TGTGCCAGCAGTTCCCGACAAATTCAAGAGACCCAGTACTTC
TRBV6-2/TRBV6-3	TRBJ1-1	-	15	-	CASSRTGQSNTEAFF	TGTGCCAGCAGCCGCACAGGACAGTCGAACACTGAAGCTTTCTTT
TRBV27	TRBJ1-5	-	15	-	CASSWGSQGHQPQHF	TGTGCCAGCAGTTGGGGTTCACAGGGCCATCAGCCCCAGCATTTT
TRBV6-1	TRBJ2-5	-	12	few	CASGHGQETQYF	TGTGCCAGCGGCCACGGACAAGAGACCCAGTACTTC
TRBV7-9	TRBJ2-7	-	13	-	CASSLDTTYEQYF	TGTGCCAGCAGCCTGGACACTACCTACGAGCAGTACTTC
TRBV6-2/TRBV6-3	TRBJ2-5	-	15	-	CASSYTDYDQETQYF	TGTGCCAGCAGTTACACCGACTATGACCAAGAGACCCAGTACTTC
TRBV27	TRBJ1-1	-	14	many	CASRKQPLNTEAFF	TGTGCCAGCAGAAAGCAGCCATTGAACACTGAAGCTTTCTTT
TRBV25-1	TRBJ2-7	TRBD1	12	few	CASSGDSYEQYF	TGTGCCAGCAGTGGGGACAGCTACGAGCAGTACTTC